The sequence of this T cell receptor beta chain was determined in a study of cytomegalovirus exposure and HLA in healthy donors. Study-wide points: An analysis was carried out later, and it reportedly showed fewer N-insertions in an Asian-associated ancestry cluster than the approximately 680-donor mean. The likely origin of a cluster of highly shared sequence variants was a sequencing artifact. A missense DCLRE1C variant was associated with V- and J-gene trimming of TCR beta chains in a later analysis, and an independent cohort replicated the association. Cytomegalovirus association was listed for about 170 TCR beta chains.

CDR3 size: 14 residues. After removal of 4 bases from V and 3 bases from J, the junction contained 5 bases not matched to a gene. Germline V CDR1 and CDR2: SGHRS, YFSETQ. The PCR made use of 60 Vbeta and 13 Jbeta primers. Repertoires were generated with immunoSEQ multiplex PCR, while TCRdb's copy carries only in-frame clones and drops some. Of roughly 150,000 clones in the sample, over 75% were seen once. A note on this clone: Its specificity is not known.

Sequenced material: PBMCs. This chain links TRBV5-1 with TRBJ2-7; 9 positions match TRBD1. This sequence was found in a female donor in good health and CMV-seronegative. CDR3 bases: TGCGCCAGCAGCCGGACAGGGGCGGGCTACGAGCAGTACTTC. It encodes CASSRTGAGYEQYF.